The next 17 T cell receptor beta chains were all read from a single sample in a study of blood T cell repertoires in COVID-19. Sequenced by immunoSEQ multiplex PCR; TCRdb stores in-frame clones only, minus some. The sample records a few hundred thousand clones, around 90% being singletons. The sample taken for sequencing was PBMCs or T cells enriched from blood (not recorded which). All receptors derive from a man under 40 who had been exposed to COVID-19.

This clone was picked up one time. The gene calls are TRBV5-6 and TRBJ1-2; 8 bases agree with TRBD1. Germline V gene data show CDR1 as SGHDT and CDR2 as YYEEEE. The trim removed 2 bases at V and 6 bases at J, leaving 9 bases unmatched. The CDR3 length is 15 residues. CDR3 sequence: CASSLRTGTGNGYTF. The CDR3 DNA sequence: TGTGCCAGCAGCTTAAGGACCGGGACAGGAAATGGCTACACCTTC.

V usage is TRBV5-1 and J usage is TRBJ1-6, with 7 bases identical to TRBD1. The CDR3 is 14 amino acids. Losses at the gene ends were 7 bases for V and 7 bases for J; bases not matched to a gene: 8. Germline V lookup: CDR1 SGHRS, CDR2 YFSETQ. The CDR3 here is CASGPGTDNSPLHF. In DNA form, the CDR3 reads TGCGCCAGCGGACCCGGGACAGACAATTCACCCCTCCACTTT.

In nucleotides, the CDR3 is TGTGCCAGCAGTGACCTAGCGGGGGGTCATACGCAGTATTTT. Protein: CASSDLAGGHTQYF. V and J are TRBV6-4 and TRBJ2-3; 11 bases are a match to TRBD2. This CDR3 region has 14 residues. Germline V gives CDR1 MRHNA, CDR2 SNTAGT. Germline trimming cut 2 bases from V and 7 bases from J; bases unmatched to any gene: 2.

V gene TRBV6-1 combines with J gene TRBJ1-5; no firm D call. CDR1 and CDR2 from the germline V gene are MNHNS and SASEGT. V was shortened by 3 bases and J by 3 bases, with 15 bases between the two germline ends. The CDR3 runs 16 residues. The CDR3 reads CASSESHRHFNQPQHF. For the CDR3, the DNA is TGTGCCAGCAGTGAGTCCCACAGACACTTCAATCAGCCCCAGCATTTT.

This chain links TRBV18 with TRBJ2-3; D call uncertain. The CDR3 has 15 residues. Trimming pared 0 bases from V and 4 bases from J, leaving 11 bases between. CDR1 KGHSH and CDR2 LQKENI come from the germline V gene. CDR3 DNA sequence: TGTGCCAGCTCACCACCCCCTAACCGGGCAGATACGCAGTATTTT. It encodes CASSPPPNRADTQYF. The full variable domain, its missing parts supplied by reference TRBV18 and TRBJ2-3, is NAGVMQNPRHLVRRRGQEARLRCSPMKGHSHVYWYRQLPEEGLKFMVYLQKENIIDESGMPKERFSAEFPKEGPSILRIQQVVRGDSAAYFCASSPPPNRADTQYFGPGTRLTVL.

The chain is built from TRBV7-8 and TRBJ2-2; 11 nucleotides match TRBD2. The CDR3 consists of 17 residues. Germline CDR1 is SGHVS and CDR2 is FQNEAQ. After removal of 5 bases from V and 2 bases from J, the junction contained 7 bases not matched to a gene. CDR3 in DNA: TGTGCCAGCAGCCCAGTACTAGCGGGGGACAACACCGGGGAGCTGTTTTTT. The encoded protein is CASSPVLAGDNTGELFF.

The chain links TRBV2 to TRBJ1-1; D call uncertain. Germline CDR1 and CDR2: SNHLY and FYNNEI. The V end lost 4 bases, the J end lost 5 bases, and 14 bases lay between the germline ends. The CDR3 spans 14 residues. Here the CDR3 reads CASSVLVGGTEAFF. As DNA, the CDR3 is TGTGCCAGCAGTGTACTGGTCGGCGGGACTGAAGCTTTCTTT.

The CDR3 region has the DNA TGCGCCAGCAGCGGTGGGCTAGCGGGGGATGAGCAGTTCTTC. It yields the protein CASSGGLAGDEQFF. This chain joins TRBV5-1 and TRBJ2-1, with TRBD2 matching 10 bases. The germline gives CDR1 SGHRS, CDR2 YFSETQ. Trimming cost V 4 bases and J 8 bases; bases outside gene matches: 6. The CDR3 has 14 amino acids.

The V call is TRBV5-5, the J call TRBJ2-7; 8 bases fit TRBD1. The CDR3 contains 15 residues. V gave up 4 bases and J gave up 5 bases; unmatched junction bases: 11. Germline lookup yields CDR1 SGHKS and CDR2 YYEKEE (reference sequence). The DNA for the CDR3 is TGTGCCAGCAGCCTAAATCCGGGACAGGCTGACGAGCAGTACTTC. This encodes CASSLNPGQADEQYF.

CDR3 loop: CASSQGGGGPATDTQYF. CDR3 DNA: TGTGCCAGCAGCCAAGGGGGCGGGGGCCCTGCCACAGATACGCAGTATTTT. The chain is built from TRBV3-1 (or the pseudogene TRBV3-2) and TRBJ2-3, with a tentative D call TRBD2 (7 bases). Trimming stripped 1 base from V and 2 bases from J, with 16 bases between. CDR1 and CDR2 (germline): LGHDT, YNNKEL (reference sequence). The CDR3 consists of 17 residues.

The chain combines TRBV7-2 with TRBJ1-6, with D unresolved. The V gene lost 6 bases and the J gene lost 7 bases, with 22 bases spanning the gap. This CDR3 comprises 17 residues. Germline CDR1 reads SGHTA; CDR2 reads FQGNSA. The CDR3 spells CASSLYLGFTRNSPLHF. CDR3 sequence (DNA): TGTGCCAGCAGTCTTTACCTCGGGTTCACGCGGAATTCACCCCTCCACTTT.

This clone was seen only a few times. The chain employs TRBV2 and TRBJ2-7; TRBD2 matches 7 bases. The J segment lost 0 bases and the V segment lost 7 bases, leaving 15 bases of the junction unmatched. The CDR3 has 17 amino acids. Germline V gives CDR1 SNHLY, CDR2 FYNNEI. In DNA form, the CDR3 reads TGTGCCAGCATTAAAAAATGGGAGGGTGCGAGCTCCTACGAGCAGTACTTC. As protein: CASIKKWEGASSYEQYF. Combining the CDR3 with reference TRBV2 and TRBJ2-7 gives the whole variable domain EPEVTQTPSHQVTQMGQEVILRCVPISNHLYFYWYRQILGQKVEFLVSFYNNEISEKSEIFDDQFSVERPDGSNFTLKIRSTKLEDSAMYFCASIKKWEGASSYEQYFGPGTRLTVT.

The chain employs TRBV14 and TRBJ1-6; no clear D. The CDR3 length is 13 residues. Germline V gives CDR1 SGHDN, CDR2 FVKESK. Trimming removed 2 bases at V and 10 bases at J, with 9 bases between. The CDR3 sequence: CASSQIQKSPLHF. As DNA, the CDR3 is TGTGCCAGCAGCCAAATCCAGAAGTCACCCCTCCACTTT.

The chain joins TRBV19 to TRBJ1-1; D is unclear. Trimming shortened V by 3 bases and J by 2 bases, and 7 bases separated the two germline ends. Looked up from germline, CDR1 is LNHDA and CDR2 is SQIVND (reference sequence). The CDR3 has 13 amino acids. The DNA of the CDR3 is TGTGCCAGTAGTATCTCAGGCAACACTGAAGCTTTCTTT. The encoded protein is CASSISGNTEAFF. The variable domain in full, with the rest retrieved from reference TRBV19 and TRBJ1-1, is DGGITQSPKYLFRKEGQNVTLSCEQNLNHDAMYWYRQDPGQGLRLIYYSQIVNDFQKGDIAEGYSVSREKKESFPLTVTSAQKNPTAFYLCASSISGNTEAFFGQGTRLTVV.

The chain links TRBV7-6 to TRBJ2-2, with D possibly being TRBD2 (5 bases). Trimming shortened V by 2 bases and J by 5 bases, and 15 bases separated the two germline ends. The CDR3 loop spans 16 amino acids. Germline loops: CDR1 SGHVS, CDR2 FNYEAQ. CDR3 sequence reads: CASSLFAAPGTGELFF. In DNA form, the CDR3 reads TGTGCCAGCAGCTTATTTGCCGCCCCGGGGACCGGGGAGCTGTTTTTT.

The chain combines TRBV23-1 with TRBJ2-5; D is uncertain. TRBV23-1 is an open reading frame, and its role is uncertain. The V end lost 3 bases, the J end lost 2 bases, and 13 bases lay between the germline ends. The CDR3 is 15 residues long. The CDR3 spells CASSQGTEHQETQYF. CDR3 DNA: TGCGCCAGCAGTCAGGGTACAGAGCATCAAGAGACCCAGTACTTC.

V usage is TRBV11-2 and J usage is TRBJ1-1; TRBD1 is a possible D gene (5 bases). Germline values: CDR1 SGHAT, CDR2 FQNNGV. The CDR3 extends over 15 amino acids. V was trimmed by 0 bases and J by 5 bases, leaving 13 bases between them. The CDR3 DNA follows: TGTGCCAGCAGCTTAGATGGGGCGGGGGGAACTGAAGCTTTCTTT. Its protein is CASSLDGAGGTEAFF.